This TCR beta chain was captured by sequencing in a study of vaccination and CD4 T cells after COVID-19. Overall study context: The study enrolled six male and four female convalescents, two of whom were Hispanic. The study collected post-vaccine samples a median about 71 days after dose two, with a range of 14 to 241.

Cultured CD4+ T cells had their DNA profiled by the Oncomine TCR Beta short-read assay. MiXCR, applied by TCRdb to the PCR reads, yields one record per CDR3 protein. The sample consists of 15,000 or so distinct CDR3 sequences, approximately 54% of them appearing once. About this clonotype: Its antigen is undetermined.

Treatment noted: roughly ten-day PBMC culture with coronavirus spike peptide pools or control peptides (ViraFEST assay). Once peptide pools had expanded antigen-specific T cells, ViraFEST sequenced TCRs. The CDR3 length is 16 residues. CDR1 and CDR2 (germline): MNHNS, SASEGT. Losses at the gene ends were 4 bases for V and 7 bases for J; bases not matched to a gene: 12. The receptor's source is a human donor who had recovered from COVID-19. Sequences were obtained from CD4+ T cells from blood, cultured in vitro. The rearrangement joins TRBV6-1 to TRBJ2-1; 8 nucleotides match TRBD2. The CDR3: CASSVHSGTTSNEQFF. The CDR3 DNA reads TGTGCCAGCAGTGTCCATAGCGGGACAACGAGTAATGAGCAGTTCTTC.